The source of this TCR beta chain is a study of shared clonotypes between healthy human individuals. The CDR3 contains 16 residues. In germline, CDR1 is SGHAT, CDR2 FQDESV (reference sequence). Trimming left V 6 bases short and J 0 bases short, with 18 bases between. Genomic DNA per cell subset filled all wells of several immunoSEQ plates. Clones were sequenced by immunoSEQ multiplex PCR, and TCRdb holds only the in-frame ones, with some missing. The sample lists millions of clones, approximately 94% seen once, with 0.14% in the top ten. Specimen: naive CD4+ T cells sorted from blood. Noted subset: CD45RA+ positively selected. The sequence was obtained from a man aged 18 to 30 in good health. The chain has TRBV11-1 and TRBJ2-7; D could derive from TRBD1 or TRBD2 (5 bases each). In DNA form, the CDR3 reads TGTGCCAGCAGTCTCTTACCGGGGCAGAGCTCCTACGAGCAGTACTTC. Translated, it gives CASSLLPGQSSYEQYF.